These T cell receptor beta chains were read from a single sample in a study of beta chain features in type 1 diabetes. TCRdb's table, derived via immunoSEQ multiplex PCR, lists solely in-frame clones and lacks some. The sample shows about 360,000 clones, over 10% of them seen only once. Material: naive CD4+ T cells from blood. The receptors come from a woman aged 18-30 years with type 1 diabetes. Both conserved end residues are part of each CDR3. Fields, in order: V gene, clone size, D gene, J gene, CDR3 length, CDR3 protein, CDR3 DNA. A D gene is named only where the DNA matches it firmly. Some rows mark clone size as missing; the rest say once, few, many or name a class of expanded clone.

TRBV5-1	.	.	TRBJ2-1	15	CASSLPAGTYNEQFF	TGCGCCAGCAGCTTGCCGGCGGGGACTTACAATGAGCAGTTCTTC
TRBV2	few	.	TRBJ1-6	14	CASSDRRGGSPLHF	TGTGCCAGCAGTGATCGCAGGGGAGGGTCACCCCTCCACTTT
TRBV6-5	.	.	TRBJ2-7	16	CASSYSISNSVGEQYF	TGTGCCAGCAGTTACTCGATCTCAAATAGTGTTGGCGAGCAGTACTTC
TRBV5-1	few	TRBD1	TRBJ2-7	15	CASSLAGTGSEEQYF	TGCGCCAGCAGCTTGGCGGGGACAGGGTCGGAAGAGCAGTACTTC
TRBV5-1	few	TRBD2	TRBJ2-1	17	CASSLGRLAGGPNEQFF	TGCGCCAGCAGCTTGGGGCGGCTAGCGGGGGGCCCGAATGAGCAGTTCTTC
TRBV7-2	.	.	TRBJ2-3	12	CASSSITDTQYF	TGTGCCAGCAGCTCTATCACAGATACGCAGTATTTT
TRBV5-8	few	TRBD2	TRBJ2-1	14	CASSMGLAYNEQFF	TGTGCCAGCAGCATGGGACTAGCGTACAATGAGCAGTTCTTC
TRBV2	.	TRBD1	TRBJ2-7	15	CASNEGTGGYYEQYF	TGTGCCAGCAACGAAGGGACAGGGGGCTACTACGAGCAGTACTTC
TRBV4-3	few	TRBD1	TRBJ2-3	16	CASSLRTGFTTDTQYF	TGCGCCAGCAGCCTAAGGACAGGGTTTACAACAGATACGCAGTATTTT
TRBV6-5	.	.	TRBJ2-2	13	CASSYSGSGELFF	TGTGCCAGCAGTTACAGCGGTTCCGGGGAGCTGTTTTTT
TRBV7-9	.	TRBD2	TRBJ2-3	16	CASSAGLAGVEDTQYF	TGTGCCAGCAGCGCGGGACTAGCGGGAGTTGAAGATACGCAGTATTTT
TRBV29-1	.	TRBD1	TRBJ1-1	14	CSVEARTGKTEAFF	TGCAGCGTTGAGGCTCGGACAGGGAAGACTGAAGCTTTCTTT
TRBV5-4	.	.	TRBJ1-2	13	CASTDGTNYGYTF	TGTGCCAGCACTGACGGGACTAACTATGGCTACACCTTC